This record covers a single TCR beta chain. Antigen specificity is unknown. The data derive from a study of cytomegalovirus exposure and HLA in healthy donors. Study-wide results and limits: Using a false discovery rate of 0.05, a later analysis showed that approximately 17,000 TCR beta sequences were associated with HLA alleles. As a later analysis showed, several of the most significant clusters appeared to be linked to common viral pathogens. Presence/absence analyses rested on an assumption that sequencing depth was roughly uniform across donors.

The PCR made use of 60 Vbeta and 13 Jbeta primers. The protocol was immunoSEQ multiplex PCR, while the TCRdb copy is restricted to in-frame clones and leaves out a portion. The sample has about 190,000 clones, 75% to 80% seen once; the top ten hold roughly 15%. What was sequenced was PBMCs. The sequence derives from a woman aged 25 to 45 in good health and CMV-seropositive.

The CDR3 DNA is TGTGCCAGCAGCGACAGGGACAGGGGGGATGGCTACACCTTC. Protein sequence: CASSDRDRGDGYTF. This sequence joins TRBV7-6 and TRBJ1-2; the match to TRBD1 covers 11 bases. The V segment lost 5 bases and the J segment 6 bases; nucleotides outside the gene matches: 5. Germline V gene data show CDR1 as SGHVS and CDR2 as FNYEAQ. This CDR3 contains 14 residues. The whole variable domain, remainder taken from reference TRBV7-6 and TRBJ1-2, is GAGVSQSPRYKVTKRGQDVALRCDPISGHVSLYWYRQALGQGPEFLTYFNYEAQQDKSGLPNDRFSAERPEGSISTLTIQRTEQRDSAMYRCASSDRDRGDGYTFGSGTRLTVV.